This T cell receptor (beta chain) was recovered during a study of cytomegalovirus exposure and HLA in healthy donors. Study as a whole: As an earlier analysis found, about 179 million T cells yielded about 120 million unique TCR beta sequences. Roughly 80 million unique TCRs from HLA-typed donors made up an early data release.

To note about this clone: No antigen is known for it.

Study-wide points: A previous analysis found most TCR beta V segments productive roughly 90% or roughly 30% of the time. An analysis was carried out later, and it reportedly showed fewer N-insertions in an Asian-associated ancestry cluster than the roughly 700-donor mean.

The primer mix had 60 Vbeta and 13 Jbeta primers. The data were produced by immunoSEQ multiplex PCR, yet TCRdb's version contains in-frame clones alone and is incomplete. Of roughly 130,000 clones listed, 80% are singletons. CDR1 SGHDT and CDR2 YYEEEE come from the germline V gene. This CDR3 region has 16 residues. The junction had 3 bases not matched to a gene; V was cut back by 2 bases and J by 1 base. Sequenced material: PBMCs. The rearrangement joins TRBV5-6 to TRBJ2-2; 9 bases line up with TRBD2. The sequence derives from a man aged 40-49 years in good health and CMV-seronegative. CDR3 bases: TGTGCCAGCAGCTTACTAGCGGGCCAGAACACCGGGGAGCTGTTTTTT. Protein: CASSLLAGQNTGELFF.